These 29 T cell receptor beta chains came from one sample sequenced in a study of CD8+ T cells in alopecia areata. The treatment is: oral pan-JAK inhibitor, 5-10 mg twice daily. Reverse transcription of extracted RNA yielded cDNA, which provided the sequencing template. Repertoires were generated with immunoSEQ multiplex PCR, while TCRdb's copy carries only in-frame clones and drops some. The sample consists of roughly 220,000 clones, roughly two fifths of them appearing once. The source was CD4+ T cells sorted from blood, collected at week 34, from a patient treated with tofacitinib. These receptor sequences come from a human donor with alopecia areata.

The CDR3, as DNA: TGTGCCAGCAGTTACGAGACCTTGGGCACTGAAGCTTTCTTT. Translating it yields CASSYETLGTEAFF. The chain uses TRBV6-5 and TRBJ1-1; D unclear. The CDR3 contains 14 residues. The V gene lost 2 bases and the J gene lost 4 bases, with 11 bases spanning the gap. Per the germline V gene, CDR1 is MNHEY and CDR2 is SVGAGI.

The chain employs TRBV7-2 and TRBJ1-2; 8 nucleotides line up with TRBD1. Germline V CDR1 and CDR2: SGHTA, FQGNSA. This CDR3 has 17 amino acids. V was pared by 5 bases and J by 7 bases, with 18 bases of the junction left unmatched. In DNA, the CDR3 is TGTGCCAGCAGCCAACGTCAGGGGGCGGGTGAACTCGGTGGCTACACCTTC. It encodes CASSQRQGAGELGGYTF.

This sequence joins TRBV2 and TRBJ2-1, with 8 bases identical to TRBD2. The CDR3 consists of 14 residues. Germline CDR1 SNHLY, CDR2 FYNNEI. The junction had 10 bases not matched to a gene; V was cut back by 8 bases and J by 7 bases. CDR3: CASDPAGVKNEQFF. The CDR3 DNA follows: TGTGCCAGCGACCCAGCGGGAGTAAAAAATGAGCAGTTCTTC.

In this sample, this clone turned up many times. Germline is not matched at one junction end, which may reflect a read error. The chain combines TRBV7-9 with TRBJ2-5, with 11 bases that match TRBD2. From germline, CDR1 is SEHNR and CDR2 FQNEAQ (reference sequence). CDR3 length: 13 amino acids. The CDR3 spells CASSLTTSGDFNF. CDR3 sequence (DNA): TGTGCCAGCAGCTTAACGACTAGCGGGGACTTTAACTTC.

The chain is built from TRBV18 and TRBJ1-1; tentatively, D is TRBD1 (5 bases). CDR1 and CDR2 (germline): KGHSH, LQKENI. The CDR3 is 16 amino acids. V lost 2 bases and J lost 1, with 14 bases in between. This chain's CDR3 is CASSPGTGKWNTEAFF. The CDR3 region has the DNA TGTGCCAGCTCACCAGGGACCGGGAAATGGAACACTGAAGCTTTCTTT.

In this sample, this clone turned up a few times. The J gene is TRBJ2-1, the V gene TRBV9, with D hard to call. Looked up from germline, CDR1 is SGDLS and CDR2 is YYNGEE. Trimming removed 3 bases from V and 4 bases from J, with 11 bases in between. The CDR3 has 14 residues. CDR3 nucleotides: TGTGCCAGCAGCGACGGGCTTTTATACAATGAGCAGTTCTTC. Its protein product is CASSDGLLYNEQFF.

This clone occurred a few times. The chain employs TRBV11-2 and TRBJ2-5, with TRBD2 identical over 7 bases. Germline V lookup: CDR1 SGHAT, CDR2 FQNNGV. The CDR3 covers 11 residues. After removal of 6 bases from V and 5 bases from J, the junction contained 0 bases not matched to a gene. CDR3: CASRGGETQYF. The CDR3 DNA follows: TGTGCCAGCAGGGGAGGGGAGACCCAGTACTTC.

In this sample, this clone turned up a few times. J is TRBJ2-2 and V is TRBV29-1, with D possibly being TRBD1 (7 bases). Germline loops: CDR1 SQVTM, CDR2 ANQGSEA. This CDR3 is built from 14 residues. The V and J ends lost 4 bases and 7 bases respectively, with 16 bases between them. The CDR3 nucleotides are TGCAGCGTTGTTCTTGGGACAGCGGGCGGGGAGCTGTTTTTT. Its translation: CSVVLGTAGGELFF.

Only a few counts were recorded for this clone. The rearrangement joins TRBV5-5 to TRBJ2-7; TRBD1 matches 10 bases. V shed 4 bases and J 4 bases; nucleotides not matched to a gene: 8. The CDR3 loop spans 15 amino acids. Germline loops: CDR1 SGHKS, CDR2 YYEKEE (reference sequence). The CDR3 spells CASSHGTGDRYEQYF. CDR3 DNA: TGTGCCAGCAGCCATGGGACAGGGGATCGATACGAGCAGTACTTC.

This sequence joins TRBV4-2 and TRBJ1-1; no definite D call. In germline, CDR1 is LGHNA, CDR2 YNFKEQ. This CDR3 has 18 amino acids. V lost 1 base, J lost 1 base, and 19 bases lay in between. As DNA, the CDR3 is TGTGCCAGCAGCCAAGGGATTATCGTCGGAGAAGGGAACACTGAAGCTTTCTTT. This sequence encodes CASSQGIIVGEGNTEAFF.

This clone was recorded a few times. DNA for the CDR3: TGTGCCAGCAAATTTGTCGGGTCACCCCTCCACTTT. Its protein is CASKFVGSPLHF. J is TRBJ1-6 and V is TRBV6-1; D unclear. Germline lookup yields CDR1 MNHNS and CDR2 SASEGT. V lost 7 bases, J lost 10 bases, and 11 bases lay in between. The length of the CDR3 is 12 residues.

Only a few counts were recorded for this clone. The chain recombines TRBV7-9 with TRBJ2-7, with D maybe TRBD1 (5 bases). Germline CDR1 SEHNR, CDR2 FQNEAQ (reference sequence). The CDR3 extends over 15 amino acids. The germline V and J ends were trimmed by 1 base and 0 bases, with 10 bases remaining between them. CDR3 amino acids: CASSLGQSVSYEQYF. Written as DNA, the CDR3 is TGTGCCAGCAGCTTAGGACAGTCCGTCTCCTACGAGCAGTACTTC.

This clone has more than one count but fewer than ten. In the same sample, other DNA sequences code for this CDR3. The chain has TRBV7-9 and TRBJ1-1; weak D call: TRBD1 (5 bases). Germline V gives CDR1 SEHNR, CDR2 FQNEAQ (reference sequence). This CDR3 is 13 amino acids long. Trimming removed 1 base at V and 5 bases at J, with 8 bases between. The CDR3 reads CASSLGRETEAFF. The CDR3 DNA is TGTGCCAGCAGCTTAGGCAGGGAGACTGAAGCTTTCTTT.

The chain links TRBV7-3 to TRBJ1-1, with 8 bases fitting TRBD1. CDR1 SGHTA and CDR2 FQGTGA come from the germline V gene. The CDR3 extends over 16 amino acids. With 5 bases clipped from V and 1 base from J, the junction kept 9 bases outside the gene matches. CDR3 protein: CASSPSGGRANTEAFF. In nucleotides, the CDR3 is TGTGCCAGCAGCCCCTCAGGGGGCAGGGCGAACACTGAAGCTTTCTTT.

This chain links TRBV28 with TRBJ1-4; a possible D gene is TRBD1 (6 bases). CDR1 MDHEN and CDR2 SYDVKM come from the germline V gene. The length of the CDR3 is 14 residues. V was pared by 5 bases and J by 0 bases, with 7 bases between. The CDR3 DNA reads as TGTGCCAGCAGTACAGGGACAACTAATGAAAAACTGTTTTTT. It is translated as CASSTGTTNEKLFF.

This clone was observed a few times. The gene calls are TRBV5-1 and TRBJ2-2; D possibly uses TRBD1 or TRBD2 (5 bases each). From germline, CDR1 is SGHRS and CDR2 YFSETQ. The CDR3 consists of 14 residues. The V end lost 3 bases, the J end lost 7 bases, and 13 bases lay between the germline ends. This CDR3 reads CASSSPRGDGELFF. The DNA for the CDR3 is TGCGCCAGCAGCTCACCCCGGGGCGACGGGGAGCTGTTTTTT.

This clone was counted many times. The chain is built from TRBV2 and TRBJ2-1, with TRBD1 as a possible D gene (6 bases). V was shortened by 7 bases and J by 4 bases, with 14 bases between the two germline ends. The CDR3 extends over 14 amino acids. CDR1 SNHLY and CDR2 FYNNEI come from the germline V gene. CDR3 DNA sequence: TGTGCCAGCAAGGCCGGGACAAATTACAATGAGCAGTTCTTC. Translated: CASKAGTNYNEQFF.

The DNA for the CDR3 is TGCGCCAGCAGCTTGGTCAGGGCAGATACGCAGTATTTT. Encoded protein: CASSLVRADTQYF. The chain combines TRBV5-1 with TRBJ2-3, with D perhaps TRBD1 (5 bases). Trimming pared 0 bases from V and 4 bases from J, leaving 6 bases between. CDR3 length: 13 amino acids. Germline loops: CDR1 SGHRS, CDR2 YFSETQ.

This chain links TRBV6-5 with TRBJ2-5; 9 bases line up with TRBD2. The V segment lost 2 bases and the J segment 9 bases; nucleotides outside the gene matches: 10. Per germline, CDR1 MNHEY and CDR2 SVGAGI. The CDR3 covers 15 residues. CDR3 nucleotide sequence: TGTGCCAGCAGTTACGGGGCTAGCGGGAAATCCGCCCAGTACTTC. Its translation is CASSYGASGKSAQYF.

The chain has TRBV5-1 and TRBJ2-7, with 7 nucleotides matching TRBD1. CDR1 SGHRS and CDR2 YFSETQ come from the germline V gene. V shed 0 bases and J 3 bases; nucleotides not matched to a gene: 6. CDR3 length equals 15 residues. The DNA of the CDR3 is TGCGCCAGCAGCTTGGTGGGGACAGTTAACTACGAGCAGTACTTC. It yields the protein CASSLVGTVNYEQYF.

The V call is TRBV4-1, the J call TRBJ2-3; TRBD2 matches at 9 bases. The V gene end was trimmed by 0 bases and the J gene end by 4 bases; junction bases not matched to a gene: 8. Germline V CDR1 and CDR2: MGHRA, YSYEKL. The CDR3 has 17 residues. The CDR3 protein is CASSQDLVAGAADTQYF. CDR3 sequence (DNA): TGCGCCAGCAGCCAAGATTTGGTAGCGGGAGCCGCAGATACGCAGTATTTT.

This clone showed up many times. The DNA of the CDR3 is TGTGCCAGCAGTGAAGTTCGACTAGCCATCAAGAGCTCCTACAATGAGCAGTTCTTC. Its translation is CASSEVRLAIKSSYNEQFF. This sequence joins TRBV6-1 and TRBJ2-1; 7 bases line up with TRBD2. This CDR3 region has 19 residues. The germline gives CDR1 MNHNS, CDR2 SASEGT. The V and J ends lost 1 base and 0 bases, in that order; junction bases with no gene match: 12.

Comment on this clone: The sample holds other DNA sequences that translate to the same CDR3. V is TRBV30 and J is TRBJ1-2, with no clear D. The CDR3 covers 11 residues. CDR1 and CDR2 (germline): GTSNPN, SVGIG (reference sequence). V was cut by 0 bases and J by 5 bases, with 4 bases left in between. This CDR3 is CAWSVRYGYTF. The CDR3 DNA follows: TGTGCCTGGAGTGTACGGTATGGCTACACCTTC.

The genes are TRBV16 and TRBJ1-4; unclear D gene. Per germline, CDR1 KGHSY and CDR2 FQNENV. This CDR3 has 20 amino acids. Trimming left V 6 bases short and J 0 bases short, with 26 bases between. The CDR3 sequence is CASRQRRTLVGIATNEKLFF. For the CDR3, the DNA is TGTGCCAGCAGACAGAGACGGACCCTGGTCGGAATTGCAACTAATGAAAAACTGTTTTTT.

J is TRBJ2-7 and V is TRBV6-1; 11 nucleotides line up with TRBD2. CDR1 is MNHNS, CDR2 SASEGT, per germline. J was trimmed by 6 bases and V by 5 bases; bases with no gene match: 3. The CDR3 extends over 13 amino acids. CDR3 bases: TGTGCCAGCAGTCCCGGGACTAGCGGCGAGCAGTACTTC. This sequence encodes CASSPGTSGEQYF.

This chain links TRBV4-1 with TRBJ2-5, with D hard to call. The CDR3 is 15 residues long. Germline V gives CDR1 MGHRA, CDR2 YSYEKL. V was clipped by 1 base and J by 5 bases, with 14 bases between them. This CDR3 is CASSQVVSTLETQYF. The CDR3 DNA is TGCGCCAGCAGCCAAGTCGTGTCCACGTTGGAGACCCAGTACTTC.

This clone is categorized as medium-sized. The V and J genes are TRBV25-1 and TRBJ2-7; D uncertain. Trimming pared 3 bases from V and 2 bases from J, leaving 11 bases between. Germline CDR1 and CDR2: MGHDK and SYGVNS. CDR3 length: 14 amino acids. For the CDR3, the DNA is TGTGCCAGCAGTGATTTCCCTGGAACCTACGAGCAGTACTTC. Translating it yields CASSDFPGTYEQYF.

This chain links TRBV30 with TRBJ2-1; perhaps TRBD1 as D (5 bases). Between the trimmed V and J ends, which lost 3 bases and 4 bases, there was a span of 10 bases. Germline V lookup: CDR1 GTSNPN, CDR2 SVGIG (reference sequence). The CDR3 runs to 13 residues. This chain's CDR3 is CAWSQDKYNEQFF. In nucleotides, the CDR3 is TGTGCCTGGAGCCAGGACAAGTACAATGAGCAGTTCTTC.

The table lists this clone with a few counts. The rearrangement uses TRBV11-1 and TRBJ2-6; D may match TRBD1 or TRBD2 (6 bases each). The CDR3 is made up of 18 amino acids. Germline V gene data show CDR1 as SGHAT and CDR2 as FQDESV (reference sequence). Between the trimmed V and J ends, which lost 5 bases and 2 bases, there was a span of 19 bases. CDR3 loop: CASSAPGGLEAGANVLTF. The CDR3 coding sequence is TGTGCCAGCAGCGCGCCTGGGGGGCTGGAGGCTGGGGCCAACGTCCTGACTTTC.